Listed below are T cell receptor beta chains from one sample, sequenced in a study of OX40 agonist ivuxolimab in advanced cancers. Sequencing was performed with immunoSEQ multiplex PCR; in TCRdb, only in-frame clones are kept and a portion is missing. The sample lists more than 40,000 clones, roughly 88% seen once, with less than 4% in the top ten. This sample comprised CD4+ or CD8+ T cells sorted from blood, obtained in a trial of the OX40 agonist ivuxolimab. These receptor sequences come from an adult with an advanced solid tumor such as melanoma, head and neck, liver or kidney cancer. The CDR3 runs from the conserved cysteine through the conserved F or W. Fields, in order: clone size, D gene, CDR3 length, V gene, J gene, CDR3 DNA, CDR3 protein. A D gene is named only where the DNA matches it firmly. A clone size is listed for some rows: how often the clone was seen (once, few, many), or a class if it is expanded.

clone_size: NA
d_call: NA
cdr3_length: 15
v_call: TRBV2
j_call: TRBJ2-2
cdr3_nt: TGTGCCAGCAGAGTAACAATAGTTTTAACCGGGGAGCTGTTTTTT
cdr3_aa: CASRVTIVLTGELFF

clone_size: few
d_call: TRBD1
cdr3_length: 13
v_call: TRBV5-1
j_call: TRBJ1-2
cdr3_nt: TGCGCCAGCGGAAAGACAGGGGATGGCGGCTACACCTTC
cdr3_aa: CASGKTGDGGYTF

clone_size: NA
d_call: NA
cdr3_length: 13
v_call: TRBV29-1
j_call: TRBJ1-4
cdr3_nt: TGCAGCGCTGGGGGACGGAATAATGAAAAACTGTTTTTT
cdr3_aa: CSAGGRNNEKLFF

clone_size: once
d_call: NA
cdr3_length: 13
v_call: TRBV18
j_call: TRBJ2-7
cdr3_nt: TGTGCCAGCTCACCGGGCAGATCATACGAGCAGTACTTC
cdr3_aa: CASSPGRSYEQYF

clone_size: NA
d_call: NA
cdr3_length: 11
v_call: TRBV20-1
j_call: TRBJ2-1
cdr3_nt: TGCAGTGCTAGGACTCTAAGTGAGCAGTTCTTC
cdr3_aa: CSARTLSEQFF

clone_size: NA
d_call: NA
cdr3_length: 16
v_call: TRBV28
j_call: TRBJ2-7
cdr3_nt: TGTGCCAGCAGACCCAGGTATTTGAACAGGGTTTACGAGCAGTACTTC
cdr3_aa: CASRPRYLNRVYEQYF

clone_size: once
d_call: NA
cdr3_length: 11
v_call: TRBV2
j_call: TRBJ1-1
cdr3_nt: TGTGCCAGCTTTGACGTGACTGAAGCTTTCTTT
cdr3_aa: CASFDVTEAFF

clone_size: NA
d_call: TRBD1
cdr3_length: 15
v_call: TRBV7-9
j_call: TRBJ2-5
cdr3_nt: TGTGCCAGCAGCACCGGACAGGGAGGCCAAGAGACCCAGTACTTC
cdr3_aa: CASSTGQGGQETQYF

clone_size: once
d_call: TRBD1
cdr3_length: 16
v_call: TRBV6-6
j_call: TRBJ2-2
cdr3_nt: TGTGCCAGCAGCCCTTCCGGGACAGGCAACACCGGGGAGCTGTTTTTT
cdr3_aa: CASSPSGTGNTGELFF

clone_size: NA
d_call: TRBD2
cdr3_length: 18
v_call: TRBV4-3
j_call: TRBJ2-1
cdr3_nt: TGCGCCAGCAGCCGAAAAGTAGCGGGGGGGCAAGCCTACAATGAGCAGTTCTTC
cdr3_aa: CASSRKVAGGQAYNEQFF

clone_size: NA
d_call: TRBD1
cdr3_length: 15
v_call: TRBV5-1
j_call: TRBJ2-1
cdr3_nt: TGCGCCAGCAGCTGGACCGGGACAGGATACAATGAGCAGTTCTTC
cdr3_aa: CASSWTGTGYNEQFF

clone_size: NA
d_call: NA
cdr3_length: 11
v_call: TRBV28
j_call: TRBJ1-1
cdr3_nt: TGTGCCAGCAGCGGCCGGGGGGAAGCTTTCTTT
cdr3_aa: CASSGRGEAFF

clone_size: NA
d_call: NA
cdr3_length: 13
v_call: TRBV28
j_call: TRBJ2-7
cdr3_nt: TGTGCCAGCACCCCTCCGAGTTCTTACGAGCAGTACTTC
cdr3_aa: CASTPPSSYEQYF

clone_size: NA
d_call: NA
cdr3_length: 14
v_call: TRBV5-1
j_call: TRBJ1-1
cdr3_nt: TGCGCCAGCAAACGACAAACTATGGACACTGAAGCTTTCTTT
cdr3_aa: CASKRQTMDTEAFF

clone_size: few
d_call: NA
cdr3_length: 15
v_call: TRBV5-1
j_call: TRBJ2-2
cdr3_nt: TGCGCCAGCAGCTTGGGGACGGCCCGCACCGGGGAGCTGTTTTTT
cdr3_aa: CASSLGTARTGELFF

clone_size: NA
d_call: NA
cdr3_length: 14
v_call: TRBV5-1
j_call: TRBJ2-7
cdr3_nt: TGCGCCAGCAGCCCGGGACCAGGGTCCTACGAGCAGTACTTC
cdr3_aa: CASSPGPGSYEQYF

clone_size: NA
d_call: NA
cdr3_length: 11
v_call: TRBV11-3
j_call: TRBJ2-1
cdr3_nt: TGTGCCAGCAGCTGGATAAATGAGCAGTTCTTC
cdr3_aa: CASSWINEQFF

clone_size: NA
d_call: NA
cdr3_length: 15
v_call: TRBV11-2
j_call: TRBJ1-6
cdr3_nt: TGTGCCAGCAGCCCCCCCTGGGACACCAATTCACCCCTCCACTTT
cdr3_aa: CASSPPWDTNSPLHF

clone_size: few
d_call: NA
cdr3_length: 13
v_call: TRBV28
j_call: TRBJ1-5
cdr3_nt: TGTGCCAGCAGTTCCTATAGCAATCAGCCCCAGCATTTT
cdr3_aa: CASSSYSNQPQHF

clone_size: NA
d_call: NA
cdr3_length: 14
v_call: TRBV7-2
j_call: TRBJ1-4
cdr3_nt: TGTGCCAGCAGCTTAGCGGGGGCAGGGGAAAAACTGTTTTTT
cdr3_aa: CASSLAGAGEKLFF

clone_size: once
d_call: NA
cdr3_length: 14
v_call: TRBV27
j_call: TRBJ1-1
cdr3_nt: TGTGCCAGCCACCTCTCGGGGGGCGACACTGAAGCTTTCTTT
cdr3_aa: CASHLSGGDTEAFF

clone_size: NA
d_call: TRBD1
cdr3_length: 15
v_call: TRBV30
j_call: TRBJ2-2
cdr3_nt: TGTGCCTGGAGGAGAAGGGACAGGGTAACCGGGGAGCTGTTTTTT
cdr3_aa: CAWRRRDRVTGELFF

clone_size: NA
d_call: TRBD1
cdr3_length: 13
v_call: TRBV27
j_call: TRBJ2-7
cdr3_nt: TGTGCCAGCTTGGACAGGTACTCCTACGAGCAGTACTTC
cdr3_aa: CASLDRYSYEQYF

clone_size: once
d_call: NA
cdr3_length: 13
v_call: TRBV9
j_call: TRBJ1-2
cdr3_nt: TGTGCCAGCAGCGTGCAGGAAGGCTATGGCTACACCTTC
cdr3_aa: CASSVQEGYGYTF

clone_size: NA
d_call: TRBD1
cdr3_length: 15
v_call: TRBV25-1
j_call: TRBJ1-1
cdr3_nt: TGTGCCAGCAGTAGCTTACAGGGGGCTGGTACTGAAGCTTTCTTT
cdr3_aa: CASSSLQGAGTEAFF

clone_size: once
d_call: TRBD1
cdr3_length: 16
v_call: TRBV28
j_call: TRBJ1-2
cdr3_nt: TGTGCCAGCAGTGCCATTAGGTTGCAGGGGGGCTATGGCTACACCTTC
cdr3_aa: CASSAIRLQGGYGYTF

clone_size: few
d_call: TRBD2
cdr3_length: 14
v_call: TRBV10-1
j_call: TRBJ2-7
cdr3_nt: TGCGCCAGCAGTGATGGCGGGAGCTCCTACGAGCAGTACTTC
cdr3_aa: CASSDGGSSYEQYF

clone_size: few
d_call: NA
cdr3_length: 15
v_call: TRBV4-1
j_call: TRBJ1-5
cdr3_nt: TGCGCCAGCAGCCAAGATCCCGGCACCCTGGGGCCCCAGCATTTT
cdr3_aa: CASSQDPGTLGPQHF